This T cell receptor beta chain was identified during a study of PD-1 blockade in classical Hodgkin lymphoma (TCRdb year 2020). As for the study more broadly: Nivolumab dosing was 3 mg/kg intravenously every 2 weeks, continuing until either disease progression or unacceptable toxicity. The study used TCR beta sequencing and CyTOF to define a peripheral blood immune signature of response to PD-1 blockade in classical Hodgkin lymphoma. Overall study outcomes, separate from this receptor: Trial patients achieving complete response had baseline diversity similar to newly diagnosed patients, whereas partial responders and progressors had significantly lower diversity. A significant rise by C4D1 was seen in CD4+ but not CD8+ TCR diversity (p=0.0027 vs p=0.16), with the rise being most apparent in complete responders (p=0.02). The study covered only a single clinical trial cohort, and the causes of the repertoire differences, possibly disease activity or prior therapy, were still not defined. Patients starting nivolumab less than 1 year after ASCT had lower diversity and were excluded from later analyses to avoid confounding by immune reconstitution. Baseline TCR diversity was reported to be lower in newly diagnosed patients than in healthy donors, and even lower in relapsed/refractory patients.

As concerns this clone: Its antigen remains unidentified. Base qualities are not recorded, but no much larger clone differs from it by a single base.

The time point label, as the study defines it: cycle 4 day 1 (C4D1), after 5 to 7 weeks of nivolumab. Every trial patient had relapsed after autologous stem cell transplantation, and cohorts A, B and C differed in prior brentuximab vedotin exposure. A total of approximately 51 patients with relapsed/refractory classical Hodgkin lymphoma made up the trial cohort, and each patient's best overall response was complete response, partial response or progressive disease. Trial patients were treated with single-agent nivolumab in the multi-cohort phase II CheckMate 205 trial. An independent review committee assessed best overall response using the 2007 International Working Group response criteria. Trial PBMCs were collected immediately before nivolumab initiation (C1D1) and during therapy at cycle 2 day 1 and cycle 4 day 1. After peripheral blood was drawn into 8 mL Vacutainer Cell Preparation Tubes, PBMCs were isolated by centrifugation and then cryopreserved.

Genomic DNA was extracted with the Qiagen DNeasy kit from unsorted PBMCs and from negatively selected CD4+ and CD8+ fractions. Amplification of TCR beta CDR3 regions was done by immunoSEQ multiplex PCR with primers that anneal to V and J segments. A synthetic immune receptor repertoire was used to minimize amplification bias, and remaining bias was computationally removed after sequencing. Per the authors' processing: Custom Python scripts were used to quantify repertoire diversity as the Shannon entropy index. Unsorted, CD4+ and CD8+ repertoires were analyzed separately, except for combined analyses in which CD4+ and CD8+ sequences were merged in silico. Clonal expansion was defined as a frequency increase of at least 2-fold after treatment compared with C1D1, and clones undetected at baseline were assigned a pseudocount of 0.5. Singleton clones were defined as clones with 0 or 1 copy at C1D1, and non-singleton clones were defined as clones with 2 or more copies. By matching protein sequences in sorted samples from the same patient, clones expanded in unsorted samples were annotated as CD4+, CD8+ or unknown. Diversity changes from C1D1 to C4D1 were tested in paired samples using Wilcoxon tests. The clones in this table, taken by TCRdb from immuneACCESS, are in-frame only. Not every clone is retained; where verified, under half of the shortfall comes from an unresolved V gene, and the cause of the rest is unknown. The V and J calls and clone size come from that table; D and trimming were worked out from the DNA. The sample table records about 64,000 clones; just over 90% of these occur just once. Together, the top ten hold 6.5% to 9.5% of the sample.

The sample here was peripheral blood mononuclear cells (PBMCs), taken before the fourth cycle of nivolumab. The TCR sequence derives from a human donor with classical Hodgkin lymphoma.

The DNA sequence reads TGTGCCAGCGGGTTGGACAGGGGTCCCCACAATGAGCAGTTCTTC. This gives the protein CASGLDRGPHNEQFF. Recombination joined TRBV2 with TRBJ2-1; 9 nucleotides in the junction match TRBD1. As encoded in the germline V gene, CDR1 is SNHLY while CDR2 is FYNNEI. Trimming accounts for 8 bases at V and 5 bases at J, while the number of junction bases matched to no gene is 10. Inclusive of the bounding cysteine and phenylalanine, the CDR3 is 15 residues long. Only the CDR3 portion is preserved as DNA: 45 bases, with reading frame beginning at the first base.